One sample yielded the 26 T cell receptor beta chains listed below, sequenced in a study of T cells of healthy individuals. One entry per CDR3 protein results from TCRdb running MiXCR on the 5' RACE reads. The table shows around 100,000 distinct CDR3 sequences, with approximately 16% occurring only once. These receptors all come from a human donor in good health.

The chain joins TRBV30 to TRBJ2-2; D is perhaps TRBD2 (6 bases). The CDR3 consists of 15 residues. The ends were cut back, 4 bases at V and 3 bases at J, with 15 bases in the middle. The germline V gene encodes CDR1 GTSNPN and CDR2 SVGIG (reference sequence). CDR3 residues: CAWKEGAPHTGELFF. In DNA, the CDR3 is TGTGCCTGGAAGGAGGGCGCCCCTCACACCGGGGAGCTGTTTTTT.

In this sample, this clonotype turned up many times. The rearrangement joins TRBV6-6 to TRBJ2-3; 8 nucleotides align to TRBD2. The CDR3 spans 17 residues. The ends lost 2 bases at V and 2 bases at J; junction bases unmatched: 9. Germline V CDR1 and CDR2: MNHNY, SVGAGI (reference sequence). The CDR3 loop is CASSYRGSGGLTDTQYF. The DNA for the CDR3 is TGTGCCAGCAGTTACCGGGGAAGCGGGGGCCTCACAGATACGCAGTATTTT.

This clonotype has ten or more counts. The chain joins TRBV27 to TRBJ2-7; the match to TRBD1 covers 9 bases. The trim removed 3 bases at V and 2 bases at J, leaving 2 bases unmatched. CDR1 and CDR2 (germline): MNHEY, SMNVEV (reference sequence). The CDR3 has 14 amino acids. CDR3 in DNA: TGTGCCAGCAGTTTCGGACAGGGGCCCTACGAGCAGTACTTC. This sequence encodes CASSFGQGPYEQYF.

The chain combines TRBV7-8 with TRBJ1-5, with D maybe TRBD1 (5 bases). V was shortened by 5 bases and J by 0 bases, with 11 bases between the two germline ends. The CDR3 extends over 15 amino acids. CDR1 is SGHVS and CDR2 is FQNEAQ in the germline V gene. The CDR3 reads CASSTDTYSNQPQHF. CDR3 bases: TGTGCCAGCAGCACGGACACGTATAGCAATCAGCCCCAGCATTTT.

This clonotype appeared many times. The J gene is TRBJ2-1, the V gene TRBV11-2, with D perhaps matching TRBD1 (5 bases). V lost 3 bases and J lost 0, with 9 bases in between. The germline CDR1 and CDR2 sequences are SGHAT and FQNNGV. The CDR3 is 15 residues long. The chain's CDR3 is CASSFRQSSYNEQFF. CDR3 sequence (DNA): TGTGCCAGCAGCTTCCGACAGAGCTCCTACAATGAGCAGTTCTTC.

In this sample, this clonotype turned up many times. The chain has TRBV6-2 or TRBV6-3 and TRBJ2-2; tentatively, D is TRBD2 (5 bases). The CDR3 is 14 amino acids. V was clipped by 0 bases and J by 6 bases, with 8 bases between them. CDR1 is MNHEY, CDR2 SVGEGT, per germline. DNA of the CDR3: TGTGCCAGCAGTTACTCTTCGGAGGCCGGGGAGCTGTTTTTT. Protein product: CASSYSSEAGELFF.

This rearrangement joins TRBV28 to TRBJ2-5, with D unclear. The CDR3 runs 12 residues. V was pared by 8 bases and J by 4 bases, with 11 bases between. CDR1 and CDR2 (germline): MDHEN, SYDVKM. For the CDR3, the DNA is TGTGCCAGCTCCGGTTTCGGAGAGACCCAGTACTTC. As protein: CASSGFGETQYF.

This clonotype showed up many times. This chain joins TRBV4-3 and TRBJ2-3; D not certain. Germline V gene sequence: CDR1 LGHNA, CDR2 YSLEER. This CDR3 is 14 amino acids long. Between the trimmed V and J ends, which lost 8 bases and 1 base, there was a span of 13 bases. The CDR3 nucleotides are TGCGCCAGCTCCCCTGGCGTGGGCACAGATACGCAGTATTTT. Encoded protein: CASSPGVGTDTQYF.

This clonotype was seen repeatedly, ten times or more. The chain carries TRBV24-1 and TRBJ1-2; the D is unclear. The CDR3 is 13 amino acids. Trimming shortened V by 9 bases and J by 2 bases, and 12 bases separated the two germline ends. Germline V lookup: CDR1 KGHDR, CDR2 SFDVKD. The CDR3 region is CATPTRLNYGYTF. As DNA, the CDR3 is TGTGCCACCCCCACTAGACTCAACTATGGCTACACCTTC.

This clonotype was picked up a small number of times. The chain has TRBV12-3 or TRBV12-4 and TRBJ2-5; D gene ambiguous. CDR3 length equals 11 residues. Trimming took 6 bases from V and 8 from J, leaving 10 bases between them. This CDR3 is CASRSAGTQYF. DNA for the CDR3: TGTGCCAGCAGATCAGCAGGTACCCAGTACTTC.

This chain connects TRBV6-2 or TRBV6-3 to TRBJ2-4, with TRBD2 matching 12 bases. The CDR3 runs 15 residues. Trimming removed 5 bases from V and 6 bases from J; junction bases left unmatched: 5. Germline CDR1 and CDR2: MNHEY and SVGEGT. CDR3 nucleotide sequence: TGTGCCAGCAGTGAACTAGCGGGAGGCAGAAACATTCAGTACTTC. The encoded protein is CASSELAGGRNIQYF.

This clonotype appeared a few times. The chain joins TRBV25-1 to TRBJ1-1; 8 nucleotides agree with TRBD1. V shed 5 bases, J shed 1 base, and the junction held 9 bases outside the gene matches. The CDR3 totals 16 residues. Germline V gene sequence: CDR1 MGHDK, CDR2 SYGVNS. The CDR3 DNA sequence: TGTGCCAGCAGTCCGACAGGGGAAGGGAGGAACACTGAAGCTTTCTTT. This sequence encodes CASSPTGEGRNTEAFF.

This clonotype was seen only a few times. The CDR3: CAISERDFRNTEAFF. CDR3 nucleotide sequence: TGTGCCATCAGTGAAAGGGATTTTAGGAACACTGAAGCTTTCTTT. The chain joins TRBV10-3 to TRBJ1-1, with D hard to call. Trimming cost V 3 bases and J 1 base, with 12 bases left between them. CDR1 and CDR2 (germline): ENHRY, SYGVKD. The CDR3 totals 15 residues.

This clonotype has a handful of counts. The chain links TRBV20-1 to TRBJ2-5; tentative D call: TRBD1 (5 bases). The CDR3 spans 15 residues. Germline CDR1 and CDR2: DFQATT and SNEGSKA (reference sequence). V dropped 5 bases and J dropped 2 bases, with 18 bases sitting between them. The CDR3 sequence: CSALPPTGKQETQYF. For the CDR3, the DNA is TGCAGTGCTCTCCCCCCCACAGGCAAACAAGAGACCCAGTACTTC.

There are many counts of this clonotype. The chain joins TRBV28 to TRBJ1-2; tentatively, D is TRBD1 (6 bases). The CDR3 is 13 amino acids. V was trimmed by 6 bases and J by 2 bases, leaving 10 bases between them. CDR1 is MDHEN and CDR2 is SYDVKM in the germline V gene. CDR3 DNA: TGTGCCAGCAGGTCCGGACAGAACTATGGCTACACCTTC. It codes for CASRSGQNYGYTF.

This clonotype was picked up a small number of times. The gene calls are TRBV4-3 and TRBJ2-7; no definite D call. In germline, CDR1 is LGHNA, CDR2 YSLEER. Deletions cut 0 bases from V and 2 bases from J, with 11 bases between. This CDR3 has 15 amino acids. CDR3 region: CASSQDSEHPYEQYF. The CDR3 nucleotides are TGCGCCAGCAGCCAAGATTCGGAGCACCCCTACGAGCAGTACTTC.

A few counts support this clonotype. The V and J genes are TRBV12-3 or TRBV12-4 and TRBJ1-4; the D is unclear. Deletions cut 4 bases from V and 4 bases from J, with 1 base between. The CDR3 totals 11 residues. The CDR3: CASSYNEKLFF. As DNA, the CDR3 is TGTGCCAGCAGTTATAATGAAAAACTGTTTTTT.

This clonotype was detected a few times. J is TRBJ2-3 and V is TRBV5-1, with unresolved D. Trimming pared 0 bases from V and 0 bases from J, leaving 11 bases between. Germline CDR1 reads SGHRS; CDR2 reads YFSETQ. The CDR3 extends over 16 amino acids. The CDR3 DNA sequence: TGCGCCAGCAGCTTGGTTTCAACTACTAGCACAGATACGCAGTATTTT. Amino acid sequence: CASSLVSTTSTDTQYF.

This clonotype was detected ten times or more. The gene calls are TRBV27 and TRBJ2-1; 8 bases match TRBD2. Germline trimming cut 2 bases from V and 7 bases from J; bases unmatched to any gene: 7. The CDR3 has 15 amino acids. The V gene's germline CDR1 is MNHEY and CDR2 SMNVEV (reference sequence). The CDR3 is CASSLVRGAWNEQFF. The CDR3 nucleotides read TGTGCCAGCAGTTTAGTGCGGGGGGCTTGGAATGAGCAGTTCTTC.

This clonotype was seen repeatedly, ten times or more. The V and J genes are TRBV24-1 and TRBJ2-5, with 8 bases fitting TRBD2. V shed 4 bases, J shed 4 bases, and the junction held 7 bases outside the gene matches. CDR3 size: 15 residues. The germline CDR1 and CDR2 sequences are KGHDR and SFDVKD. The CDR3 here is CATSDPSGSGETQYF. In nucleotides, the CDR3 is TGTGCCACCAGTGACCCCAGCGGGAGTGGAGAGACCCAGTACTTC.

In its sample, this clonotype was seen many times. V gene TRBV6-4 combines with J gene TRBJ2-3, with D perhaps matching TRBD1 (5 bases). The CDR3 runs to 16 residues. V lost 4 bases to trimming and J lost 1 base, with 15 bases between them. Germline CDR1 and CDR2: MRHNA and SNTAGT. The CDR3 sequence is CASSGTVDRRTDTQYF. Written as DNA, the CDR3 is TGTGCCAGCAGTGGCACGGTTGACAGACGCACAGATACGCAGTATTTT.

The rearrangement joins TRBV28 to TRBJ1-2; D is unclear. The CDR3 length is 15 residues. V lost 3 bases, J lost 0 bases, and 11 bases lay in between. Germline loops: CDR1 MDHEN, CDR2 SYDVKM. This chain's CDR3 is CASSFAGRTNYGYTF. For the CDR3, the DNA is TGTGCCAGCAGTTTCGCAGGACGGACTAACTATGGCTACACCTTC.

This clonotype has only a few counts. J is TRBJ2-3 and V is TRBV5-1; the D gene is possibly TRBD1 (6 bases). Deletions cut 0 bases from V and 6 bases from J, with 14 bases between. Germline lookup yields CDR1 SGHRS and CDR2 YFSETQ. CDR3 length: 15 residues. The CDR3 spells CASSLVPGVGDTQYF. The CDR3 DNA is TGCGCCAGCAGCTTGGTTCCAGGGGTAGGGGATACGCAGTATTTT.

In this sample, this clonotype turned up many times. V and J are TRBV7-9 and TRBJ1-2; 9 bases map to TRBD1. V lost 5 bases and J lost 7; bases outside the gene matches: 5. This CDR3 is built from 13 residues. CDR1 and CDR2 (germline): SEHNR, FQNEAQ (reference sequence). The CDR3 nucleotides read TGTGCCAGCAGCAGTACAGGGGGCACTGGCTACACCTTC. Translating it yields CASSSTGGTGYTF.

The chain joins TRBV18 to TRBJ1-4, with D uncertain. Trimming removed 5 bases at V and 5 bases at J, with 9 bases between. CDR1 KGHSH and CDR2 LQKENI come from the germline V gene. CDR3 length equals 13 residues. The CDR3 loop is CASSSVSNEKLFF. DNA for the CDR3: TGTGCCAGCTCATCCGTTTCAAATGAAAAACTGTTTTTT.

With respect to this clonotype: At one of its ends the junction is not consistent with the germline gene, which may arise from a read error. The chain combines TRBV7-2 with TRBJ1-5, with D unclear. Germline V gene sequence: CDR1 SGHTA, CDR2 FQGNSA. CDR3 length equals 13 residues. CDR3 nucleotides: TGTGCCAGCAGCTTACAGTCCAATCAGCCCCATCATTTT. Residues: CASSLQSNQPHHF.